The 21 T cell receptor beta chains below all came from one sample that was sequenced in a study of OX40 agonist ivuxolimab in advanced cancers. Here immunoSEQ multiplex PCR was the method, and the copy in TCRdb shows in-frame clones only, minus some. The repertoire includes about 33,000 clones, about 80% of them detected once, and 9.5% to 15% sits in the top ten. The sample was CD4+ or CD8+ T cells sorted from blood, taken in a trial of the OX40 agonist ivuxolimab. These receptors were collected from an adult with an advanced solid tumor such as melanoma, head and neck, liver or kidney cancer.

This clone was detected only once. DNA of the CDR3: TGTGCCAGCAGTTTTCATGGACAGGGTTTTGTCAATGAGCAGTTCTTC. It yields the protein CASSFHGQGFVNEQFF. The chain joins TRBV27 to TRBJ2-1; the match to TRBD1 covers 8 bases. The germline V gene has CDR1 MNHEY and CDR2 SMNVEV (reference sequence). Germline trimming cut 3 bases from V and 6 bases from J; bases unmatched to any gene: 10. This CDR3 has 16 amino acids.

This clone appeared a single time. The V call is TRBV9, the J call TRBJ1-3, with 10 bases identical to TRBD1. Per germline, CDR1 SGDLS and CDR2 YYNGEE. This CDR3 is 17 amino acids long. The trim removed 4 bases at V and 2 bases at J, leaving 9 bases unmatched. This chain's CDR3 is CASSSGTGEIAGNTIYF. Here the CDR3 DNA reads TGTGCCAGCAGCTCCGGGACAGGGGAGATCGCTGGAAACACCATATATTTT.

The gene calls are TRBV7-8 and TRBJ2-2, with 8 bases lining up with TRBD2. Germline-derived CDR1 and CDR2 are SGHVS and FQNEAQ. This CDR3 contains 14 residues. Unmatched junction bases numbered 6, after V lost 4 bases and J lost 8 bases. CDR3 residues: CASSSGTRAGELFF. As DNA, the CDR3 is TGTGCCAGCAGCTCCGGGACTAGGGCTGGGGAGCTGTTTTTT.

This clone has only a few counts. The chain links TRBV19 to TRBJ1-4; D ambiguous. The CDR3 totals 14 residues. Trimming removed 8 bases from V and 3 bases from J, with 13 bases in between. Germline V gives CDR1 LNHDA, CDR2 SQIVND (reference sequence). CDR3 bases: TGTGCCAGTTCTTTTGAGGGCCCTAATGAAAAACTGTTTTTT. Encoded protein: CASSFEGPNEKLFF.

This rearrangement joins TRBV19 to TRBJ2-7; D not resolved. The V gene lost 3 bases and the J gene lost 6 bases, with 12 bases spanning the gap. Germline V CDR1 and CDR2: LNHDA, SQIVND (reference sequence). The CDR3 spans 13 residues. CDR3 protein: CASSMGTPGEQYF. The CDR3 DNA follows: TGTGCCAGTAGTATGGGTACCCCGGGCGAGCAGTACTTC.

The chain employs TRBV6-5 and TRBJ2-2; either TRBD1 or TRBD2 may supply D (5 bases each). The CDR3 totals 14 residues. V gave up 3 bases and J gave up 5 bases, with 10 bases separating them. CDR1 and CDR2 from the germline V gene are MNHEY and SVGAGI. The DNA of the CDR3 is TGTGCCAGCAGTTATTCCTGGGGGACCGGGGAGCTGTTTTTT. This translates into CASSYSWGTGELFF.

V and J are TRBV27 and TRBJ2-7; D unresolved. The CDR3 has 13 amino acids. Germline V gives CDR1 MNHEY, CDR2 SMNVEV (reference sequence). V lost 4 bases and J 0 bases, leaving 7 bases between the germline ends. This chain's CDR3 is CASSSLNSYEQYF. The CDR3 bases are TGTGCCAGCAGTTCTCTAAACTCCTACGAGCAGTACTTC.

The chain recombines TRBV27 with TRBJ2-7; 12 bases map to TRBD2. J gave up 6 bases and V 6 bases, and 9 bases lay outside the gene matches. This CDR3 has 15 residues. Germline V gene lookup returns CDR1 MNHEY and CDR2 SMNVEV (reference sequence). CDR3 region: CASSPAGLAGSEQYF. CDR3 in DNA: TGTGCCAGCAGCCCCGCCGGACTAGCGGGATCCGAGCAGTACTTC.

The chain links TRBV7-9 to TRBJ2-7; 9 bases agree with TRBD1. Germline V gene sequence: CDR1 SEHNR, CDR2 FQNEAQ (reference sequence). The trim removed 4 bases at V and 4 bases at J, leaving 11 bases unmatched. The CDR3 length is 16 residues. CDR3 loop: CASSSGQGRKGYEQYF. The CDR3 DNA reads TGTGCCAGCAGCTCCGGACAGGGGAGGAAGGGGTACGAGCAGTACTTC.

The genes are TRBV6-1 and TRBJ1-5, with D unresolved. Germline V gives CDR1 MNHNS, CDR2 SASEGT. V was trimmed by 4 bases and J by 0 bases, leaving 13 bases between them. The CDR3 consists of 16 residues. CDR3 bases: TGTGCCAGCAGTGTAATACACATCCTTAGCAATCAGCCCCAGCATTTT. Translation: CASSVIHILSNQPQHF.

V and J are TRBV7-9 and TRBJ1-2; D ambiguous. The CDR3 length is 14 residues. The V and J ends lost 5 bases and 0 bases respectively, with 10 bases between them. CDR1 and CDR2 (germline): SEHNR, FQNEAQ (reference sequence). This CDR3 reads CASSGPGTNYGYTF. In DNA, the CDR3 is TGTGCCAGCAGCGGCCCCGGGACTAACTATGGCTACACCTTC.

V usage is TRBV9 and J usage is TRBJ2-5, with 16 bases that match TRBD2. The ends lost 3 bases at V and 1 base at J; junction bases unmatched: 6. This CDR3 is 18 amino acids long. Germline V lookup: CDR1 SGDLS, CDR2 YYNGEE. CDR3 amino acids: CASSEGLAGGPLQETQYF. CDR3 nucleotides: TGTGCCAGCAGCGAGGGACTAGCGGGGGGGCCTCTCCAAGAGACCCAGTACTTC.

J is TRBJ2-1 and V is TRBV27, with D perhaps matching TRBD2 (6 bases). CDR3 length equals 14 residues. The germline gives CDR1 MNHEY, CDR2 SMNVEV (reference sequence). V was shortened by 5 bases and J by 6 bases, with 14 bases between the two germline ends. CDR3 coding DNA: TGTGCCAGCAGTCTAACGGACTACCTCAATGAGCAGTTCTTC. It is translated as CASSLTDYLNEQFF.

Here the CDR3 DNA reads TGTGCCAGCAGCGGCGGGTCCCTCTATGGCTACACCTTC. Its protein product is CASSGGSLYGYTF. This rearrangement joins TRBV9 to TRBJ1-2, with D unclear. Trimming removed 3 bases from V and 4 bases from J, with 10 bases in between. The germline V gene has CDR1 SGDLS and CDR2 YYNGEE. This CDR3 comprises 13 residues.

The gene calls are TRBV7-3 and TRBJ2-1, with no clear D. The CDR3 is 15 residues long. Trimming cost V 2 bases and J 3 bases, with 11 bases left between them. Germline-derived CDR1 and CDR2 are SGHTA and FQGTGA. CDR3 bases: TGTGCCAGCAGCTTAGACGGGCCACTCTACAATGAGCAGTTCTTC. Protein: CASSLDGPLYNEQFF.

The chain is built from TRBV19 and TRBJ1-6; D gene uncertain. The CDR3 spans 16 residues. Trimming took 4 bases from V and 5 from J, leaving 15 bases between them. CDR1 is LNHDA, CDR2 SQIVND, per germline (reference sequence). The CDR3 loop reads CASSRDPDRDNSPLHF. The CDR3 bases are TGTGCCAGTAGTAGGGATCCGGACCGGGATAATTCACCCCTCCACTTT.

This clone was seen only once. The CDR3 DNA is TGTGCCAGCAGCTTCTCTAGCGGGGCCACAGATACGCAGTATTTT. Protein: CASSFSSGATDTQYF. The gene calls are TRBV5-4 and TRBJ2-3; 9 nucleotides match TRBD2. V lost 2 bases, J lost 2 bases, and 3 bases stayed unmatched. This CDR3 has 15 residues. CDR1 SGHNT and CDR2 YYREEE come from the germline V gene (reference sequence).

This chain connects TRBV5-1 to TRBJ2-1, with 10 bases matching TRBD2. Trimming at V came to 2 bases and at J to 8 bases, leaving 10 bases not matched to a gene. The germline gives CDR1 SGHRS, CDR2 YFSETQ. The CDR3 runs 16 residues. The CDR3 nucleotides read TGCGCCAGCAGCTTACCTCTAGCGGGAGTTTTCGATGAGCAGTTCTTC. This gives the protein CASSLPLAGVFDEQFF. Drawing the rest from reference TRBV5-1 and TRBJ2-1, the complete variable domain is KAGVTQTPRYLIKTRGQQVTLSCSPISGHRSVSWYQQTPGQGLQFLFEYFSETQRNKGNFPGRFSGRQFSNSRSEMNVSTLELGDSALYLCASSLPLAGVFDEQFFGPGTRLTVL.

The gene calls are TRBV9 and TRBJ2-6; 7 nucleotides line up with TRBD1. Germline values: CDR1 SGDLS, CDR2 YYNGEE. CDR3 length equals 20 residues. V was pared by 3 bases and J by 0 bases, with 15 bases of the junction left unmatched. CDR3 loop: CASSDRVTGTDPSGANVLTF. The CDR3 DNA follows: TGTGCCAGCAGCGACCGCGTTACCGGGACAGATCCCTCTGGGGCCAACGTCCTGACTTTC.

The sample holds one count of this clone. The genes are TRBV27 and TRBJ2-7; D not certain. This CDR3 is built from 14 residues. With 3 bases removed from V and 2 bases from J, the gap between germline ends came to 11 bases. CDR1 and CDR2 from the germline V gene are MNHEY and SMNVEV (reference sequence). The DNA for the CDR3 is TGTGCCAGCAGTTTTTCCAGTCCGGCCTACGAGCAGTACTTC. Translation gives CASSFSSPAYEQYF.

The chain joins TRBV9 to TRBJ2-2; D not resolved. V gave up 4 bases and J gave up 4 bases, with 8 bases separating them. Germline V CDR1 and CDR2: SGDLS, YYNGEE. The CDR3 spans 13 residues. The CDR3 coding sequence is TGTGCCAGCAGCCCGTCGTCCACCGGGGAGCTGTTTTTT. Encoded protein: CASSPSSTGELFF.